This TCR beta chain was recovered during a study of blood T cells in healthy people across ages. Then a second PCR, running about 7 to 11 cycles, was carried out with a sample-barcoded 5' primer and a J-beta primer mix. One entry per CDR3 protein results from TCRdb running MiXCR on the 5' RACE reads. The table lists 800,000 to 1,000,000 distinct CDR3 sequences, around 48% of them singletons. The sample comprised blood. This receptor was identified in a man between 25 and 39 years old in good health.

The CDR3 nucleotides read TGTGCCAGCAGCTCGGACAGGGGGTTTATAGAGACCCAGTACTTC. Encoded protein: CASSSDRGFIETQYF. V and J are TRBV6-5 and TRBJ2-7; TRBD1 agrees at 10 bases. The assigned J gene may be wrong: the sequence end matches TRBJ2-5 better. The CDR3 extends over 15 amino acids. Germline-derived CDR1 and CDR2 are MNHEY and SVGAGI.